This is a list of T cell receptor beta chains from one sample in a study of shared clonotypes between healthy human individuals. Here immunoSEQ multiplex PCR was the method, and the copy in TCRdb shows in-frame clones only, minus some. The sample has about 1.1 million clones; around three quarters are singletons. The source material was memory CD4+ T cells from PBMCs. Source of these receptors: a man in his late teens or twenties in good health. Some clones in this sample may be carry-over from other donors' samples. CDR3s include the opening cysteine and the closing phenylalanine or tryptophan. The order of the fields is CDR3 protein, CDR3 DNA, clone size, V gene, D gene, J gene. A D gene is named only where the DNA matches it firmly. Clone size appears in some rows only: once, few, many, or a class for an expanded clone.

CASSLVQENTEAFF | TGCGCCAGCAGCTTGGTACAGGAGAACACTGAAGCTTTCTTT | NA | TRBV5-1 | NA | TRBJ1-1
CASSISYEQYF | TGTGCCAGCAGCATTAGCTACGAGCAGTACTTC | NA | TRBV7-2 | NA | TRBJ2-7
CASSDRQVGNTIYF | TGTGCCAGCAGTGACCGACAGGTGGGAAACACCATATATTTT | NA | TRBV6-6 | NA | TRBJ1-3
CASSPLGVTGELFF | TGTGCCAGCAGCCCATTGGGAGTGACCGGGGAGCTGTTTTTT | NA | TRBV4-2 | NA | TRBJ2-2
CASSSFNEQFF | TGTGCCAGCAGTTCCTTTAATGAGCAGTTCTTC | NA | TRBV28 | NA | TRBJ2-1
CASGRDTRNTGELFF | TGCGCCAGCGGTCGGGACACCCGAAACACCGGGGAGCTGTTTTTT | NA | TRBV5-1 | NA | TRBJ2-2
CASSSPGSGDTQYF | TGTGCCAGCAGCTCCCCGGGGTCTGGGGATACGCAGTATTTT | many | TRBV7-2 | NA | TRBJ2-3
CASSLSEPRDTQYF | TGCGCCAGCAGCTTGTCTGAGCCTCGAGATACGCAGTATTTT | NA | TRBV5-1 | NA | TRBJ2-3
CASSQKLDSSYEQYF | TGTGCCAGCAGTCAAAAATTAGACAGTTCCTACGAGCAGTACTTC | NA | TRBV7-8 | NA | TRBJ2-7
CASSPGTGNADTQYF | TGCGCCAGCAGTCCCGGGACAGGGAACGCAGATACGCAGTATTTT | NA | TRBV10-2 | TRBD1 | TRBJ2-3
CASRLGGQETQYF | TGTGCCAGCAGGCTAGGGGGGCAAGAGACCCAGTACTTC | NA | TRBV6-1 | NA | TRBJ2-5
CASSALWGADETQYF | TGTGCCAGCAGCGCCTTGTGGGGGGCTGACGAGACCCAGTACTTC | NA | TRBV5-4 | NA | TRBJ2-5
CASSLFAGGHNEQFF | TGTGCCAGCAGTTTATTCGCGGGAGGGCACAATGAGCAGTTCTTC | NA | TRBV28 | TRBD2 | TRBJ2-1
CASSKGDEQFF | TGTGCCAGCAGTAAAGGCGATGAGCAGTTCTTC | NA | TRBV11-3 | NA | TRBJ2-1
CASSPTGGRGQPQHF | TGTGCCAGCAGCCCAACAGGGGGCAGGGGTCAGCCCCAGCATTTT | many | TRBV28 | TRBD1 | TRBJ1-5
CASRTGYNEQFF | TGTGCCAGCCGGACGGGGTACAATGAGCAGTTCTTC | once | TRBV2 | NA | TRBJ2-1
CASSPTSGRAHTQYF | TGTGCCAGCAGTCCTACTAGCGGGAGGGCACATACGCAGTATTTT | NA | TRBV6-5 | TRBD2 | TRBJ2-3
CASSLLWSYNEQFF | TGTGCCAGCAGTCTCCTGTGGTCCTACAATGAGCAGTTCTTC | few | TRBV7-2 | NA | TRBJ2-1
CASSRTGSNQPQHF | TGTGCCAGCAGCCGGACAGGGAGTAATCAGCCCCAGCATTTT | NA | TRBV25-1 | TRBD1 | TRBJ1-5
CASTTRGSTDTQYF | TGTGCCAGCACTACGAGGGGTAGCACAGATACGCAGTATTTT | NA | TRBV28 | NA | TRBJ2-3
CASHPLAGGQNEQFF | TGCGCCAGCCACCCACTAGCGGGAGGGCAAAATGAGCAGTTCTTC | once | TRBV5-1 | TRBD2 | TRBJ2-1
CASSRSRNTDTQYF | TGTGCCAGCAGCCGAAGTAGGAACACAGATACGCAGTATTTT | NA | TRBV4-2 | NA | TRBJ2-3
CASSLLGGGTEAFF | TGTGCCAGCAGCTTACTGGGGGGAGGCACTGAAGCTTTCTTT | few | TRBV7-3 | NA | TRBJ1-1
CASRFGQGYEQFF | TGTGCCAGCAGATTCGGACAGGGGTATGAGCAGTTCTTC | NA | TRBV2 | TRBD1 | TRBJ2-1
CSADTPPFAPYEQYF | TGCAGCGCCGACACCCCCCCCTTTGCCCCTTACGAGCAGTACTTC | NA | TRBV29-1 | NA | TRBJ2-7
CASSIGGTVDTQYF | TGTGCCAGTAGTATAGGCGGCACGGTGGATACGCAGTATTTT | NA | TRBV19 | NA | TRBJ2-3
CASSLAAGHQETQYF | TGTGCCAGCAGCTTAGCGGCAGGACACCAAGAGACCCAGTACTTC | NA | TRBV7-2 | NA | TRBJ2-5
CASSFRLGAGAPYEQYF | TGTGCCAGCAGTTTCCGCCTAGGAGCGGGTGCACCCTACGAGCAGTACTTC | NA | TRBV28 | NA | TRBJ2-7
CASSLSIQETQYF | TGTGCCAGCAGCTTATCGATACAAGAGACCCAGTACTTC | NA | TRBV7-9 | NA | TRBJ2-5
CASSFLAGPQVPDNEQFF | TGTGCCAGCAGCTTTCTAGCGGGACCCCAAGTCCCCGACAATGAGCAGTTCTTC | NA | TRBV5-4 | TRBD2 | TRBJ2-1
CASSLARLGALSSYNEQFF | TGTGCCAGCAGCTTAGCGCGCTTGGGCGCCTTAAGCTCCTACAATGAGCAGTTCTTC | NA | TRBV7-8 | NA | TRBJ2-1
CASSLAPGTGETYEQYF | TGTGCCAGCAGCTTGGCCCCCGGGACAGGGGAGACCTACGAGCAGTACTTC | NA | TRBV5-4 | TRBD1 | TRBJ2-7
CASSNPPTSGNTGELFF | TGTGCCAGCAGCAACCCCCCGACTAGCGGGAACACCGGGGAGCTGTTTTTT | few | TRBV11-1 | TRBD2 | TRBJ2-2
CASRWTGQGIYEQYF | TGTGCCAGCAGGTGGACCGGACAGGGCATTTACGAGCAGTACTTC | NA | TRBV28 | TRBD1 | TRBJ2-7
CASSFERGLETQYF | TGTGCCAGCAGTTTCGAAAGGGGGTTGGAGACCCAGTACTTC | NA | TRBV28 | NA | TRBJ2-5
CASTPSGRSTGELFF | TGTGCCAGCACCCCCAGCGGGAGAAGCACCGGGGAGCTGTTTTTT | few | TRBV6-6 | TRBD2 | TRBJ2-2
CASSFRGGYGYTF | TGTGCCAGCAGTTTTCGGGGGGGCTATGGCTACACCTTC | NA | TRBV27 | NA | TRBJ1-2
CASSTGTGVYGYTF | TGCGCCAGCAGTACCGGGACAGGGGTCTATGGCTACACCTTC | NA | TRBV10-2 | TRBD1 | TRBJ1-2
CASSILAGRDNEQFF | TGTGCCAGTAGTATACTAGCGGGAAGGGACAATGAGCAGTTCTTC | NA | TRBV19 | TRBD2 | TRBJ2-1
CASSLTGTGVTGELFF | TGCGCCAGCAGCTTAACCGGGACAGGGGTCACCGGGGAGCTGTTTTTT | NA | TRBV5-1 | TRBD1 | TRBJ2-2
CASALDRDGVGYTF | TGTGCTAGTGCCCTGGACAGGGATGGGGTCGGCTACACCTTC | NA | TRBV12-5 | TRBD1 | TRBJ1-2
CASSLDRKNIQYF | TGTGCCAGCAGTTTGGACAGAAAAAACATTCAGTACTTC | NA | TRBV27 | NA | TRBJ2-4
CASSIRAAGTFADTQYF | TGTGCCAGCAGTATCCGGGCCGCGGGCACGTTTGCAGATACGCAGTATTTT | few | TRBV27 | NA | TRBJ2-3